This is a list of T cell receptor beta chains from one sample in a study of blood T cell repertoires in COVID-19. The assay was immunoSEQ multiplex PCR, and TCRdb's table has in-frame clones only and misses some. This table has under 300,000 clones, 75% to 90% appearing once. The source material was PBMCs or T cells enriched from blood (not recorded which). The receptors come from a middle-aged woman with acute COVID-19. CDR3s include the opening cysteine and the closing phenylalanine or tryptophan. D genes are given only for firm matches. Only some rows state a clone size, as once, few, many or a class for expanded clones.

d_gene	v_gene	j_gene	abundance	CDR3nt	CDR3aa
NA	TRBV6-5	TRBJ1-2	NA	TGTGCCAGCACCTTACGGGGGGGGTTCGGCTACACCTTC	CASTLRGGFGYTF
TRBD1	TRBV9	TRBJ1-1	few	TGTGCCAGCAGCCTTGGGACAGCCACTGAAGCTTTCTTT	CASSLGTATEAFF
NA	TRBV27	TRBJ2-7	once	TGTGCCAACGGGCGGGGCGAGCAGTACTTC	CANGRGEQYF
NA	TRBV9	TRBJ1-1	NA	TGTGCCAGCAGTACAGGGTACACTGAAGCTTTCTTT	CASSTGYTEAFF
NA	TRBV19	TRBJ1-2	NA	TGTGCCAGTAGTAACTCCGGGACATCCTATGGCTACACCTTC	CASSNSGTSYGYTF
NA	TRBV2	TRBJ1-4	few	TGTGCCAGCAGTGAATCGGAGGGGTCTAATGAAAAACTGTTTTTT	CASSESEGSNEKLFF
TRBD1	TRBV6-1	TRBJ2-1	once	TGTGCCAGCAGTGGAGGAACCAATCAGGGGGCTTTAGGTGGTTTGCAGTTCTTC	CASSGGTNQGALGGLQFF
TRBD1	TRBV19	TRBJ2-5	NA	TGTGCGACCAGCGGACAGGGGGTTACGCAAGAGACCCAGTACTTC	CATSGQGVTQETQYF
NA	TRBV1	TRBJ2-2	NA	TGCACCAGCAGGGGGCCGGGAGTAGCGGGAGGCCATCGGCCCGGGGAGCTGTTTTTT	CTSRGPGVAGGHRPGELFF
NA	TRBV7-9	TRBJ1-6	NA	TGTGCCAGCAGCGCCGAAACAGGCAATTCACCCCTCCACTTT	CASSAETGNSPLHF
TRBD2	TRBV10-1	TRBJ2-1	NA	TGCGCCAGCAGTGGGGGGACTAGCGGGAGAAGGGATGAGCAGTTCTTC	CASSGGTSGRRDEQFF
NA	TRBV29-1	TRBJ2-3	once	TGCAGCGTTGTGTCAGGTACCGATACGCAGTATTTT	CSVVSGTDTQYF
NA	TRBV11-2	TRBJ2-5	NA	TGTGCCAGCAGTCCCGGGGAGACCCAGTACTTC	CASSPGETQYF
NA	TRBV15	TRBJ1-1	NA	TGTGCCACCAGCAGAACCGCGGGGGGAGAAGCTTTCTTT	CATSRTAGGEAFF
NA	TRBV19	TRBJ1-5	NA	TGTGCCACCGCTTCCTTCCCTGGGGGGGCCTTCAATCAGCCCCAGCATTTT	CATASFPGGAFNQPQHF
TRBD1	TRBV5-6	TRBJ1-2	NA	TGTGCCAGCAGTACCGGGACAGCTAACTATGGCTACACCTTC	CASSTGTANYGYTF
NA	TRBV7-9	TRBJ1-2	NA	TGTGCCAGCAGCCCAAATGGCCCCTCTTCGGGCTACACCTTC	CASSPNGPSSGYTF
NA	TRBV7-9	TRBJ2-5	NA	TGTGCCAGCAGCACCAACAGGGAAACCCAGTACTTC	CASSTNRETQYF
TRBD2	TRBV3-1/TRBV3-2	TRBJ2-4	NA	TGTGCCAGCAGCCAGTCAAGCGGGGGGGGGAACATTCAGTACTTC	CASSQSSGGGNIQYF
NA	TRBV4-1	TRBJ1-6	NA	TGCGCCAGCAGCCAAGGGGTAGGGGCGGCGAATTCACCCCTCCACTTT	CASSQGVGAANSPLHF
NA	TRBV24-1	TRBJ1-3	NA	TGTGCCACCAGTGACCAAAACACCATATATTTT	CATSDQNTIYF
NA	TRBV30	TRBJ1-1	NA	TGTGCCTGGAAGTACGGTGGTACTGAAGCTTTCTTT	CAWKYGGTEAFF
NA	TRBV4-1	TRBJ1-3	NA	TGCGCCAGCAGCCAACAGGGTTCTGGAAACACCATATATTTT	CASSQQGSGNTIYF
NA	TRBV5-1	TRBJ2-7	NA	TGCGCCAGACTAATATTAGGCGAGCAGTACTTC	CARLILGEQYF
NA	TRBV7-2	TRBJ1-2	NA	TGTGCCAGCAGCTTAGCGAGGGTTGGCTATGGCTACACCTTC	CASSLARVGYGYTF